These T cell receptor beta chains were read from a single sample in a study of Ad26.COV2.S vaccination and SARS-CoV-2 variants. Method: immunoSEQ multiplex PCR; TCRdb's copy keeps in-frame clones and lacks some. The sample has around 270,000 clones; roughly 87% are singletons. Sequencing used peripheral blood, obtained in a trial of Ad26.COV2.S vaccine versus placebo. The receptor source for this set is a person aged 18-60 years who received the Ad26.COV2.S COVID-19 vaccine or a placebo. CDR3s include the opening cysteine and the closing phenylalanine or tryptophan. The order of the fields is J gene, clone size, D gene, V gene, CDR3 DNA, CDR3 protein. D genes are given only for firm matches. Part of the rows lack a size; the others show once, few, many or a class for expanded clones.

j_call: TRBJ2-1; clone_size: .; d_call: .; v_call: TRBV9; cdr3_nt: TGTGCCAGCAGCGTCGGGGGTGACCCTTACAATGAGCAGTTCTTC; cdr3_aa: CASSVGGDPYNEQFF
j_call: TRBJ1-4; clone_size: .; d_call: .; v_call: TRBV21-1; cdr3_nt: TGTGCCAGCAGCAAAGGGACAACTAATGAAAAACTGTTTTTT; cdr3_aa: CASSKGTTNEKLFF
j_call: TRBJ1-5; clone_size: .; d_call: .; v_call: TRBV7-2; cdr3_nt: TGTGCCAGCAGTATACAGGATTACAATCAGCCCCAGCATTTT; cdr3_aa: CASSIQDYNQPQHF
j_call: TRBJ2-1; clone_size: .; d_call: .; v_call: TRBV9; cdr3_nt: TGTGCCAGCAGCGTAGCTATTGTGGGAGCTTCCTACAATGAGCAGTTCTTC; cdr3_aa: CASSVAIVGASYNEQFF
j_call: TRBJ1-2; clone_size: .; d_call: .; v_call: TRBV5-1; cdr3_nt: TGCGCCAGCAGCTTTGGGGGGGACGGAGCTAACTATGGCTACACCTTC; cdr3_aa: CASSFGGDGANYGYTF
j_call: TRBJ1-5; clone_size: .; d_call: .; v_call: TRBV5-8; cdr3_nt: TGTGCCAGCAGCCAACAGGGAGGGCACAATCAGCCCCAGCATTTT; cdr3_aa: CASSQQGGHNQPQHF
j_call: TRBJ2-1; clone_size: .; d_call: TRBD2; v_call: TRBV4-1; cdr3_nt: TGCGCCAGCAGCCAAGATACAACGGGAGGTAGAAATGAGCAGTTCTTC; cdr3_aa: CASSQDTTGGRNEQFF
j_call: TRBJ2-1; clone_size: .; d_call: TRBD2; v_call: TRBV5-3; cdr3_nt: TGTGCCAGAAGCTTGGCCTCACTAGCGGACTTCAATGAGCAGTTCTTC; cdr3_aa: CARSLASLADFNEQFF
j_call: TRBJ2-2; clone_size: .; d_call: .; v_call: TRBV7-2; cdr3_nt: TGTGCCAGCAGCTTAGGGTGGAACACCGGGGAGCTGTTTTTT; cdr3_aa: CASSLGWNTGELFF
j_call: TRBJ2-3; clone_size: few; d_call: .; v_call: TRBV9; cdr3_nt: TGTGCCAGCAGCGTAGGCCTAGATACGCAGTATTTT; cdr3_aa: CASSVGLDTQYF
j_call: TRBJ2-2; clone_size: .; d_call: .; v_call: TRBV12-3/TRBV12-4; cdr3_nt: TGTGCCAGCAGCTTGAACACCGGGGAGCTGTTTTTT; cdr3_aa: CASSLNTGELFF
j_call: TRBJ2-5; clone_size: few; d_call: TRBD2; v_call: TRBV7-2; cdr3_nt: TGTGCCAGCAGCTTCACTAGCGGGATTTCGGAGACCCAGTACTTC; cdr3_aa: CASSFTSGISETQYF
j_call: TRBJ1-1; clone_size: .; d_call: .; v_call: TRBV3-1/TRBV3-2; cdr3_nt: TGTGCCAGCGAACCCGGAGGCCCTTTCACTGAAGCTTTCTTT; cdr3_aa: CASEPGGPFTEAFF
j_call: TRBJ1-5; clone_size: few; d_call: .; v_call: TRBV7-9; cdr3_nt: TGTGCCAGCAGCTTAGGACGGACTTCTGGCGGCAATCAGCCCCAGCATTTT; cdr3_aa: CASSLGRTSGGNQPQHF
j_call: TRBJ2-1; clone_size: .; d_call: TRBD1; v_call: TRBV7-9; cdr3_nt: TGTGCCAGCAGCCCTCCCGGGACAGGGTACAATGAGCAGTTCTTC; cdr3_aa: CASSPPGTGYNEQFF
j_call: TRBJ1-6; clone_size: .; d_call: .; v_call: TRBV20-1; cdr3_nt: TGCAGTGCCTTGGGGTCACCCCTCCACTTT; cdr3_aa: CSALGSPLHF
j_call: TRBJ1-4; clone_size: once; d_call: .; v_call: TRBV5-1; cdr3_nt: TGCGCCAGCAGCCTATGGGACGGGAATGAAAAACTGTTTTTT; cdr3_aa: CASSLWDGNEKLFF
j_call: TRBJ1-6; clone_size: .; d_call: TRBD1; v_call: TRBV11-2; cdr3_nt: TGTGCCAGCAGCTTATTGGGACAGGGGGCGAGAAATTCACCCCTCCACTTT; cdr3_aa: CASSLLGQGARNSPLHF
j_call: TRBJ2-3; clone_size: .; d_call: TRBD2; v_call: TRBV5-6; cdr3_nt: TGTGCCAGCAGCTTGGGAAGCGGGAGGGCGGCAGATACGCAGTATTTT; cdr3_aa: CASSLGSGRAADTQYF
j_call: TRBJ2-5; clone_size: .; d_call: .; v_call: TRBV11-2; cdr3_nt: TGTGCCAGCAGCTTTAGGGTCAAGATTGGGACCCAGTACTTC; cdr3_aa: CASSFRVKIGTQYF
j_call: TRBJ1-6; clone_size: .; d_call: .; v_call: TRBV11-2; cdr3_nt: TGTGCCAGCAGCTTAAGGCAGAAACGGCTGAATCAAGCACCCCTCCACTTT; cdr3_aa: CASSLRQKRLNQAPLHF
j_call: TRBJ1-2; clone_size: .; d_call: TRBD1; v_call: TRBV20-1; cdr3_nt: TGCAGTGCTAGTATCGGGACAGGGGGATTAACGGGAGGCTACACCTTC; cdr3_aa: CSASIGTGGLTGGYTF
j_call: TRBJ2-3; clone_size: .; d_call: .; v_call: TRBV7-9; cdr3_nt: TGTGCCAGCAGCCCGCCTTTTCGGGGGAATAGCACAGATACGCAGTATTTT; cdr3_aa: CASSPPFRGNSTDTQYF
j_call: TRBJ2-7; clone_size: .; d_call: TRBD1; v_call: TRBV5-6; cdr3_nt: TGTGCCAGCAGCCGAGACAGGGAAAACGAGCAGTACTTC; cdr3_aa: CASSRDRENEQYF
j_call: TRBJ1-2; clone_size: .; d_call: .; v_call: TRBV9; cdr3_nt: TGTGCCAGCAGCGTAGATGGAGGCTACACCTTC; cdr3_aa: CASSVDGGYTF
j_call: TRBJ1-2; clone_size: .; d_call: .; v_call: TRBV4-1; cdr3_nt: TGCGCCAGCAGCCAAGAGCTGGCTAATGGCTACACCTTC; cdr3_aa: CASSQELANGYTF
j_call: TRBJ1-1; clone_size: .; d_call: TRBD1; v_call: TRBV19; cdr3_nt: TGTGCCAGTAGTATCAGGGGGCTTGAAGCTTTCTTT; cdr3_aa: CASSIRGLEAFF
j_call: TRBJ2-1; clone_size: .; d_call: .; v_call: TRBV7-2; cdr3_nt: TGTGCCAGCAGCTACCTGCAGGCCAGAAAAGGCAATGAGCAGTTCTTC; cdr3_aa: CASSYLQARKGNEQFF
j_call: TRBJ1-3; clone_size: .; d_call: .; v_call: TRBV7-2; cdr3_nt: TGTGCCAGCAGCTTTAAGGACATTGGAAACACCATATATTTT; cdr3_aa: CASSFKDIGNTIYF
j_call: TRBJ2-3; clone_size: .; d_call: .; v_call: TRBV6-5; cdr3_nt: TGTGCCAGCAGTTCCCTGGTGGGTCGACGGACAGATACGCAGTATTTT; cdr3_aa: CASSSLVGRRTDTQYF
j_call: TRBJ1-5; clone_size: once; d_call: .; v_call: TRBV7-3; cdr3_nt: TGTGCCAGCAGCTTAAAAAATAGCAATCAGCCCCAGCATTTT; cdr3_aa: CASSLKNSNQPQHF
j_call: TRBJ2-5; clone_size: .; d_call: .; v_call: TRBV6-5; cdr3_nt: TGTGCCACCCAACTGAACCAGGGGCTCTCAGAGACCCAGTACTTC; cdr3_aa: CATQLNQGLSETQYF
j_call: TRBJ2-7; clone_size: .; d_call: TRBD2; v_call: TRBV3-1/TRBV3-2; cdr3_nt: TGTGCCAGCAGCCAAGTTGGCGGGGGGGCCGGCTACGAGCAGTACTTC; cdr3_aa: CASSQVGGGAGYEQYF
j_call: TRBJ2-3; clone_size: .; d_call: .; v_call: TRBV7-8; cdr3_nt: TGTGCCAGCAGCTTATTTGCCGGGGGTTCGGCAGATACGCAGTATTTT; cdr3_aa: CASSLFAGGSADTQYF
j_call: TRBJ1-6; clone_size: .; d_call: .; v_call: TRBV15; cdr3_nt: TGTGCCACCAGCCGGGTTTCCTATAATTCACCCCTCCACTTT; cdr3_aa: CATSRVSYNSPLHF
j_call: TRBJ2-5; clone_size: .; d_call: TRBD1; v_call: TRBV19; cdr3_nt: TGTGCCAGTAGTAGCCCAACAGGGGCGGCGGAGACCCAGTACTTC; cdr3_aa: CASSSPTGAAETQYF
j_call: TRBJ2-5; clone_size: .; d_call: .; v_call: TRBV20-1; cdr3_nt: TGCAGTGCTAGTCCCGAGGAACTCCCGCAAGAGACCCAGTACTTC; cdr3_aa: CSASPEELPQETQYF
j_call: TRBJ2-5; clone_size: .; d_call: .; v_call: TRBV5-1; cdr3_nt: TGCGCCAGCAGCTTGAAAGGACTGGACCAAGAGACCCAGTACTTC; cdr3_aa: CASSLKGLDQETQYF
j_call: TRBJ2-5; clone_size: .; d_call: .; v_call: TRBV5-6; cdr3_nt: TGTGCCAGCACCTTCGGGCACCAAGAGACCCAGTACTTC; cdr3_aa: CASTFGHQETQYF
j_call: TRBJ1-3; clone_size: .; d_call: .; v_call: TRBV2; cdr3_nt: TGTGCCAGCATATTAGGGACCGCCTATACCTCTGGAAACACCATATATTTT; cdr3_aa: CASILGTAYTSGNTIYF
j_call: TRBJ2-7; clone_size: .; d_call: .; v_call: TRBV5-1; cdr3_nt: TGCGCCAGCAGCGATTTAATTGAGCCAGGCGAGCAGTACTTC; cdr3_aa: CASSDLIEPGEQYF
j_call: TRBJ2-3; clone_size: .; d_call: TRBD1; v_call: TRBV27; cdr3_nt: TGTGCCAGCAGTTTGGCCGTGAGGCGAGGACAGGGGGCACTATGGACGCAGTATTTT; cdr3_aa: CASSLAVRRGQGALWTQYF
j_call: TRBJ2-7; clone_size: .; d_call: .; v_call: TRBV7-2; cdr3_nt: TGTGCCAGCAGCTCCATCAAAGGGGGGTACGAGCAGTACTTC; cdr3_aa: CASSSIKGGYEQYF
j_call: TRBJ2-1; clone_size: .; d_call: .; v_call: TRBV19; cdr3_nt: TGTGCCAGTACGGAGGCCCTCTCCGATGAGCAGTTCTTC; cdr3_aa: CASTEALSDEQFF
j_call: TRBJ2-2; clone_size: .; d_call: TRBD2; v_call: TRBV7-8; cdr3_nt: TGTGCCAGCAGCTTAGTACCGGGACTAGCGCTCACCGGGGAGCTGTTTTTT; cdr3_aa: CASSLVPGLALTGELFF
j_call: TRBJ2-2; clone_size: .; d_call: .; v_call: TRBV7-2; cdr3_nt: TGTGCCAGCAGCTTCCAGAATTTGAACACCGGGGAGCTGTTTTTT; cdr3_aa: CASSFQNLNTGELFF
j_call: TRBJ2-3; clone_size: .; d_call: TRBD2; v_call: TRBV15; cdr3_nt: TGTGCCACCAGCAGAGATGGGACTAGCGAGCTCTCTCATACGCAGTATTTT; cdr3_aa: CATSRDGTSELSHTQYF